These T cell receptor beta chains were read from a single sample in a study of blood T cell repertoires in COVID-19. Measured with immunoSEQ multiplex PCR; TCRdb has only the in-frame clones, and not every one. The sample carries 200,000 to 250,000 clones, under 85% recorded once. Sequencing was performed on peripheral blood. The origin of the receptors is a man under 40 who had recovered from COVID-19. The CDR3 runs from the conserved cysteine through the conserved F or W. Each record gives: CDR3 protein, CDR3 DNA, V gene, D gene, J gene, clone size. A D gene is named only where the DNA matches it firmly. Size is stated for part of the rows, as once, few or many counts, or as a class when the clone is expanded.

CDR3: CASSQERSGTGAFF
DNA: TGTGCCAGCAGCCAAGAGAGGTCCGGGACAGGGGCTTTCTTT
V: TRBV3-1/TRBV3-2
D: TRBD1
J: TRBJ1-1
size: .

CDR3: CASGGFRRQGAYQPQHF
DNA: TGTGCCAGCGGAGGCTTTCGCCGACAGGGGGCCTACCAGCCCCAGCATTTT
V: TRBV27
D: TRBD1
J: TRBJ1-5
size: .

CDR3: CASSMGRGGGADTQYF
DNA: TGTGCCAGTAGTATGGGTAGAGGCGGGGGGGCGGATACGCAGTATTTT
V: TRBV19
D: TRBD2
J: TRBJ2-3
size: .

CDR3: CASSLTAAANIQYF
DNA: TGTGCCAGCAGCTTGACTGCTGCAGCGAACATTCAGTACTTC
V: TRBV5-8
D: .
J: TRBJ2-4
size: once

CDR3: CASSYTPKLAGSSYNEQFF
DNA: TGTGCCAGCAGTTATACACCCAAACTAGCGGGGAGCTCCTACAATGAGCAGTTCTTC
V: TRBV6-2/TRBV6-3
D: TRBD2
J: TRBJ2-1
size: many

CDR3: CASSEDRSLNTEAFF
DNA: TGCGCCAGCAGTGAGGACAGGAGTCTGAACACTGAAGCTTTCTTT
V: TRBV10-2
D: .
J: TRBJ1-1
size: .

CDR3: CASESPEGYGYTF
DNA: TGTGCCAGCGAAAGCCCCGAGGGCTATGGCTACACCTTC
V: TRBV9
D: .
J: TRBJ1-2
size: .

CDR3: CASIYPGEPQHF
DNA: TGTGCCAGCATCTACCCGGGGGAGCCCCAGCATTTT
V: TRBV2
D: .
J: TRBJ1-5
size: .

CDR3: CASSAGVLRNSPLHF
DNA: TGTGCCAGCAGCGCCGGGGTTCTAAGGAATTCACCCCTCCACTTT
V: TRBV9
D: .
J: TRBJ1-6
size: many

CDR3: CSVERQGPNEQFF
DNA: TGCAGCGTTGAACGACAGGGTCCGAATGAGCAGTTCTTC
V: TRBV29-1
D: TRBD1
J: TRBJ2-1
size: .

CDR3: CASSLEGNTDTQYF
DNA: TGTGCCAGCAGCTTAGAGGGCAACACAGATACGCAGTATTTT
V: TRBV11-3
D: .
J: TRBJ2-3
size: .

CDR3: CASSSGTGEIGGYTF
DNA: TGTGCCAGCAGCTCCGGGACAGGGGAAATAGGTGGCTACACCTTC
V: TRBV5-4
D: TRBD1
J: TRBJ1-2
size: once

CDR3: CASSRTGLNGAFF
DNA: TGTGCCAGCTCACGGACAGGGCTGAATGGGGCTTTCTTT
V: TRBV18
D: TRBD1
J: TRBJ1-1
size: .

CDR3: CASSAIPMGNQPQHF
DNA: TGTGCCAGCAGCGCGATCCCCATGGGCAATCAGCCCCAGCATTTT
V: TRBV6-5
D: .
J: TRBJ1-5
size: .

CDR3: CASRKGLASDTQYF
DNA: TGTGCCAGCAGAAAGGGACTAGCGAGTGATACGCAGTATTTT
V: TRBV2
D: TRBD2
J: TRBJ2-3
size: once

CDR3: CASSPGQAPSGNTIYF
DNA: TGCGCCAGCAGCCCAGGACAGGCACCCTCTGGAAACACCATATATTTT
V: TRBV5-1
D: TRBD1
J: TRBJ1-3
size: .

CDR3: CASSPRRVLGYGYTF
DNA: TGTGCCAGCAGCCCCCGTCGGGTCCTCGGCTATGGCTACACCTTC
V: TRBV5-5
D: .
J: TRBJ1-2
size: .

CDR3: CASSRTSGASSYNEQFF
DNA: TGTGCCAGTAGTAGGACTAGCGGGGCAAGCTCCTACAATGAGCAGTTCTTC
V: TRBV19
D: TRBD2
J: TRBJ2-1
size: .

CDR3: CASSQQGTVREKLFF
DNA: TGCGCCAGCAGCCAACAGGGGACAGTAAGGGAAAAACTGTTTTTT
V: TRBV4-1
D: TRBD1
J: TRBJ1-4
size: .

CDR3: CASSRQANTEAFF
DNA: TGTGCCAGCAGTCGTCAAGCGAACACTGAAGCTTTCTTT
V: TRBV6-5
D: .
J: TRBJ1-1
size: once

CDR3: CASGLGLAGGPSTDTQYF
DNA: TGTGCTAGTGGTTTGGGACTAGCGGGGGGCCCTAGCACAGATACGCAGTATTTT
V: TRBV12-5
D: TRBD2
J: TRBJ2-3
size: .

CDR3: CASSSSGGQTQYF
DNA: TGCGCCAGCAGCTCTAGCGGGGGGCAGACCCAGTACTTC
V: TRBV10-2
D: TRBD2
J: TRBJ2-5
size: .

CDR3: CASSLGQVLGHEQFF
DNA: TGTGCCAGCAGCCTCGGACAGGTCCTTGGGCATGAGCAGTTCTTC
V: TRBV28
D: TRBD1
J: TRBJ2-1
size: .